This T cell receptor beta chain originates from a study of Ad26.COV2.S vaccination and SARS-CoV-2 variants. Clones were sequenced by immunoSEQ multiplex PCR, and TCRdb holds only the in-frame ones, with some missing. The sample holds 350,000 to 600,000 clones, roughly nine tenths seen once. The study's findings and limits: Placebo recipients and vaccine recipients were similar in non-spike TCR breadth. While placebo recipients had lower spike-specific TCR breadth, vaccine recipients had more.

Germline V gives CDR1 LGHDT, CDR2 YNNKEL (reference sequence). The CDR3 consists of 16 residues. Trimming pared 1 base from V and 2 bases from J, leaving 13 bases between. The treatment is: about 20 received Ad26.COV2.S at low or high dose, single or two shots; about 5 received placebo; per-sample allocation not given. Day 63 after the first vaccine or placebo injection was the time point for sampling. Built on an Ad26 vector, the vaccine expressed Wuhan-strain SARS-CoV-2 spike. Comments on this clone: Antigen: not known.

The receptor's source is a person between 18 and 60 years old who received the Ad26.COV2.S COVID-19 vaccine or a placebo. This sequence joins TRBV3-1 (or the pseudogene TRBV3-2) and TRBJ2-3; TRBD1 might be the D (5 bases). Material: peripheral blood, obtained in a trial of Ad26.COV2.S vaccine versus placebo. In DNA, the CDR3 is TGTGCCAGCAGCCAAGCAGCGTCAGGGCCCACAGATACGCAGTATTTT. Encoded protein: CASSQAASGPTDTQYF.